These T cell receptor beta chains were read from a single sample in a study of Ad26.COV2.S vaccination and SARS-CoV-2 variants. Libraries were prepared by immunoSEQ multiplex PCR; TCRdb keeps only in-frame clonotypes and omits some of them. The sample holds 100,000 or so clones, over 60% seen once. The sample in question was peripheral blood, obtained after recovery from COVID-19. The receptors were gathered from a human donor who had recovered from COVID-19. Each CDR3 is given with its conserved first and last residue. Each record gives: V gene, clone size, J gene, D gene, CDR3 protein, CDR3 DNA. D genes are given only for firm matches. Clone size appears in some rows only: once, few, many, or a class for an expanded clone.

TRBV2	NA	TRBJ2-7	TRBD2	CASSGGDYSYEQYF	TGTGCCAGCAGTGGTGGGGACTACTCCTACGAGCAGTACTTC
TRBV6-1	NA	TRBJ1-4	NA	CASIERGNEKLFF	TGTGCCAGCATTGAAAGAGGGAATGAAAAACTGTTTTTT
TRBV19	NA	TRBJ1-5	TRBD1	CASSGLGQNSNQPQHF	TGTGCCAGTAGTGGGTTGGGACAGAATAGCAATCAGCCCCAGCATTTT
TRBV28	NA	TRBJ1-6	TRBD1	CASSLEDRGTSPLHF	TGTGCCAGCAGTTTAGAAGACAGGGGAACTTCACCCCTCCACTTT
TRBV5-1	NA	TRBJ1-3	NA	CASSPKGSYSGNTIYF	TGCGCCAGCAGCCCAAAGGGATCATACTCTGGAAACACCATATATTTT
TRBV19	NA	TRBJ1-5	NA	CASSILTTSNQPQHF	TGTGCCAGTAGTATTCTAACAACTAGCAATCAGCCCCAGCATTTT
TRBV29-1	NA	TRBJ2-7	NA	CSVEAGTSVNEQYF	TGCAGCGTTGAAGCCGGGACATCAGTCAACGAGCAGTACTTC
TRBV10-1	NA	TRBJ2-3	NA	CASSDLREGVDTQYF	TGCGCCAGCAGTGACCTGAGGGAAGGGGTAGATACGCAGTATTTT
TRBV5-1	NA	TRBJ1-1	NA	CASSLEGGPGEAFF	TGCGCCAGCAGCTTGGAGGGTGGACCTGGGGAAGCTTTCTTT
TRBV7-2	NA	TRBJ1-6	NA	CASNPPVHF	TGTGCCAGCAACCCCCCCGTCCACTTT
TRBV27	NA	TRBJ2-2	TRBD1	CASSRTGVSAGELFF	TGTGCCAGCAGCCGAACAGGGGTGAGCGCCGGGGAGCTGTTTTTT
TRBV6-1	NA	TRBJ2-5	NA	CASSEAEGQETQYF	TGTGCCAGCAGTGAAGCCGAAGGACAAGAGACCCAGTACTTC
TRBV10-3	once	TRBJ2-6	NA	CAITRGGYSGANVLTF	TGTGCCATCACCCGGGGTGGCTACTCTGGGGCCAACGTCCTGACTTTC
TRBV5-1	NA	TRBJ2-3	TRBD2	CASSYSLAGTSTDTQYF	TGCGCCAGCAGCTATAGTTTAGCGGGAACTAGCACAGATACGCAGTATTTT
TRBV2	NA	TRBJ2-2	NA	CASTQSSPTGELFF	TGTGCCAGCACTCAATCCTCACCCACCGGGGAGCTGTTTTTT
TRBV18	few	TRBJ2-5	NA	CASSPTQGGQETQYF	TGTGCCAGCTCACCAACCCAGGGGGGACAAGAGACCCAGTACTTC
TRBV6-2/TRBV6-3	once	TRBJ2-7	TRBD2	CASSYAISSGSFSYEQYF	TGTGCCAGCAGTTACGCTATTTCCAGCGGGAGCTTCTCCTACGAGCAGTACTTC
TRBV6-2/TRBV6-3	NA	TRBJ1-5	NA	CASSYSNGRPQHF	TGTGCCAGCAGTTACTCGAACGGGCGGCCCCAGCATTTT
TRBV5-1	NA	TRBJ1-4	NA	CASSRGANEKLFF	TGCGCCAGCAGCCGAGGGGCTAATGAAAAACTGTTTTTT
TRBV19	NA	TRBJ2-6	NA	CASSIRRGVSSGANVLTF	TGTGCCAGTAGTATACGAAGGGGCGTGAGCTCTGGGGCCAACGTCCTGACTTTC
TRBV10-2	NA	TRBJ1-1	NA	CASRFGKRTEAFF	TGCGCCAGTCGATTCGGGAAGAGGACTGAAGCTTTCTTT
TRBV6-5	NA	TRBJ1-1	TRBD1	CASSFGTGHTEAFF	TGTGCCAGCAGCTTCGGGACAGGGCACACTGAAGCTTTCTTT
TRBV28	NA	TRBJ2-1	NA	CASSLRALGYEQFF	TGTGCCAGCAGTTTGAGGGCGTTGGGATATGAGCAGTTCTTC
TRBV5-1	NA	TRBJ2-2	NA	CASSLALGRGITGELFF	TGCGCCAGCAGCTTGGCCCTAGGTCGTGGGATTACCGGGGAGCTGTTTTTT
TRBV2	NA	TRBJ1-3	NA	CASSIDGASGNTIYF	TGTGCCAGCAGCATTGACGGGGCCTCTGGAAACACCATATATTTT
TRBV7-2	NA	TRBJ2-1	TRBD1	CASSWTGDNEQFF	TGTGCCAGCAGCTGGACAGGGGACAATGAGCAGTTCTTC
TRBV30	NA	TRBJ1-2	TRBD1	CALTQGAGYTF	TGTGCCTTGACACAGGGGGCAGGCTACACCTTC
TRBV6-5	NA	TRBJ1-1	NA	CASRNTEAFF	TGTGCCAGCAGGAACACTGAAGCTTTCTTT
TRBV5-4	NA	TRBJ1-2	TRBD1	CASSLDGQGGYTF	TGTGCCAGCAGCTTGGATGGACAGGGGGGCTACACCTTC
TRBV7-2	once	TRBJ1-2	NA	CASSLAQSTGYTF	TGTGCCAGCAGCTTAGCGCAAAGCACCGGCTACACCTTC
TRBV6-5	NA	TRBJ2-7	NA	CASSYFGITPHEQYF	TGTGCCAGCAGTTACTTCGGGATAACTCCGCACGAGCAGTACTTC
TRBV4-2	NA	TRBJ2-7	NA	CASSPGRGRGYEQYF	TGTGCCAGCAGCCCAGGACGGGGTAGAGGGTACGAGCAGTACTTC
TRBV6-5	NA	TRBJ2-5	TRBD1	CASSYSNSQGQETQYF	TGTGCCAGCAGTTACTCGAATTCACAGGGGCAGGAGACCCAGTACTTC
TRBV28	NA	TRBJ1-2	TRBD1	CASSSGTDPTFYGYTF	TGTGCCAGCAGCTCCGGGACAGACCCTACTTTCTATGGCTACACCTTC
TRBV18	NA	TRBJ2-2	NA	CASSPLGNTGELFF	TGTGCCAGCTCACCACTGGGGAACACCGGGGAGCTGTTTTTT
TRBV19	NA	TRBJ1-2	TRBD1	CASTGSDRGFGYTF	TGTGCCAGTACCGGATCGGACAGGGGATTTGGCTACACCTTC
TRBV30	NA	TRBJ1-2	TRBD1	CAWRVTGGGYTF	TGTGCCTGGAGAGTGACAGGGGGTGGCTACACCTTC
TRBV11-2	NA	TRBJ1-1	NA	CASSLGSTGLFMNTEAFF	TGTGCCAGCAGCTTAGGGTCGACAGGCCTTTTCATGAACACTGAAGCTTTCTTT
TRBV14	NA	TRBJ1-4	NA	CASSLNMGKLFF	TGTGCCAGCAGCCTAAACATGGGAAAACTGTTTTTT
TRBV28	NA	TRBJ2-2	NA	CASTMGWLGTGELFF	TGTGCCAGCACCATGGGATGGTTAGGCACCGGGGAGCTGTTTTTT
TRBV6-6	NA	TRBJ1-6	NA	CASSSQGGNNSPLHF	TGTGCCAGCAGCTCTCAGGGAGGGAATAATTCACCCCTCCACTTT
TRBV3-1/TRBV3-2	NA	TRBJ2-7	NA	CASSQSIETVGYEQYF	TGTGCCAGCAGCCAATCTATCGAGACCGTAGGGTACGAGCAGTACTTC
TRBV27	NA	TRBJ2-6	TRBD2	CASRTGGAGANVLTF	TGTGCCAGCAGGACGGGGGGGGCGGGGGCCAACGTCCTGACTTTC
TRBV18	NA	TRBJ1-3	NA	CASSIPQVGNTIYF	TGTGCCAGCTCAATTCCGCAAGTAGGAAACACCATATATTTT
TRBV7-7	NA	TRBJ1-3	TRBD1	CASSLVRDRSGNTIYF	TGTGCCAGCAGCTTAGTCCGGGACAGGTCTGGAAACACCATATATTTT
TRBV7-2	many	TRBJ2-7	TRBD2	CASSLVPTGGYEQYF	TGTGCCAGCAGCTTAGTCCCCACCGGGGGGTACGAGCAGTACTTC
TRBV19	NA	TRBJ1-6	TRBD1	CASSTGQGGSPLHF	TGTGCCAGTAGTACCGGACAGGGAGGCTCACCCCTCCACTTT
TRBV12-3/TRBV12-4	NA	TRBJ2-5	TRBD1	CASSAGGRETQYF	TGTGCCAGCAGCGCAGGGGGTAGGGAGACCCAGTACTTC
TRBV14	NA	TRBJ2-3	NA	CASSPRETTDTQYF	TGTGCCAGCAGCCCTCGGGAGACCACAGATACGCAGTATTTT
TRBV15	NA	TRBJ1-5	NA	CATSGSGGRVSYQPQHF	TGTGCCACCAGCGGGAGTGGGGGCCGGGTTTCCTATCAGCCCCAGCATTTT
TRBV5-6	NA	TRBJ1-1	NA	CASSPEVGRNTEAFF	TGTGCCAGCAGCCCGGAGGTGGGACGGAACACTGAAGCTTTCTTT
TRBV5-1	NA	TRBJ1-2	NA	CASSLAPTTQDYGYTF	TGCGCCAGCAGCTTGGCACCAACCACCCAAGACTATGGCTACACCTTC
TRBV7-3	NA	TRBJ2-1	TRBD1	CASSLFRDRPYNEQFF	TGTGCCAGCAGCTTATTCCGGGACAGGCCCTACAATGAGCAGTTCTTC
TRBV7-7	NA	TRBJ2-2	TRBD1	CASSPGQSNTGELFF	TGTGCCAGCAGCCCGGGACAGTCGAACACCGGGGAGCTGTTTTTT
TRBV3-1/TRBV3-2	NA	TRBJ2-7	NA	CASSQYGAYEQYF	TGTGCCAGCAGCCAATACGGTGCCTACGAGCAGTACTTC